A single sample gave rise to the 32 T cell receptor beta chains below, sequenced in a study of human T cells and chemical hapten exposure. The time point denotes: patch test 1, 2 weeks after DPC sensitization. Treatment indicated: therapeutic diphenylcyclopropenone sensitization with weekly scalp DPC. From the RACE reads, TCRdb called clonotypes with MiXCR, one entry per CDR3 protein. This sample yields about 360,000 distinct CDR3 sequences, of which around 7% are seen a single time; about 8% belongs to the top ten. Sequences were derived from whole blood, sampled in connection with sensitization to the hapten diphenylcyclopropenone (DPC). The receptors originated from a young woman with alopecia areata. Some clones in this sample may be carry-over from other donors' samples.

This clonotype has a handful of counts. In DNA, the CDR3 is TGCAGCGTTGTCCTCTCTAGAACAGATACGCAGTATTTT. Translation gives CSVVLSRTDTQYF. The genes are TRBV29-1 and TRBJ2-3; D unclear. This CDR3 comprises 13 residues. V was trimmed by 4 bases and J by 3 bases, leaving 11 bases between them. Germline assignment: CDR1 SQVTM and CDR2 ANQGSEA.

CDR3 loop: CASSQDRRDGNTIYF. As DNA, the CDR3 is TGTGCCAGCAGCCAAGATCGCAGGGATGGAAACACCATATATTTT. This chain uses TRBV3-1 with TRBJ1-3; weak D call: TRBD1 (5 bases). V was shortened by 0 bases and J by 3 bases, with 9 bases between the two germline ends. The CDR3 has 15 amino acids. Germline V lookup: CDR1 LGHDT, CDR2 YNNKEL (reference sequence).

This chain joins TRBV10-3 and TRBJ1-2; D gene uncertain. The CDR3 runs 11 residues. V lost 10 bases and J 4 bases, leaving 10 bases between the germline ends. Germline assignment: CDR1 ENHRY and CDR2 SYGVKD. CDR3 sequence: CATLLGYGYTF. In DNA form, the CDR3 reads TGTGCCACCCTTTTGGGCTATGGCTACACCTTC.

The chain combines TRBV27 with TRBJ1-2, with 10 positions matching TRBD1. V shed 5 bases, J shed 6 bases, and the junction held 12 bases outside the gene matches. The CDR3 spans 16 residues. Germline lookup yields CDR1 MNHEY and CDR2 SMNVEV (reference sequence). The DNA of the CDR3 is TGTGCCAGCAGTCCATCGGACAGGGGGTTTAAAGATGGCTACACCTTC. Amino acid sequence: CASSPSDRGFKDGYTF.

This clonotype was picked up many times. This chain joins TRBV3-1 and TRBJ2-1; TRBD2 matches 7 bases. Germline CDR1 and CDR2: LGHDT and YNNKEL (reference sequence). CDR3 size: 12 residues. V was pared by 0 bases and J by 10 bases, with 0 bases of the junction left unmatched. The CDR3 nucleotides read TGTGCCAGCAGCCAAGAGGGGGGGGAGCAGTTCTTC. Encoded protein: CASSQEGGEQFF.

The rearrangement joins TRBV11-2 to TRBJ2-5, with D unclear. Deletions cut 3 bases from V and 2 bases from J, with 10 bases between. The CDR3 loop spans 14 amino acids. From germline, CDR1 is SGHAT and CDR2 FQNNGV. CDR3 sequence: CASSFRRGQETQYF. DNA of the CDR3: TGTGCCAGCAGCTTTCGGAGAGGTCAAGAGACCCAGTACTTC.

This clonotype was seen many times. The chain links TRBV7-9 to TRBJ2-1; D may be TRBD2 (5 bases). Germline loops: CDR1 SEHNR, CDR2 FQNEAQ (reference sequence). The V and J ends lost 3 bases and 12 bases respectively, with 21 bases between them. The CDR3 runs 15 residues. The CDR3 here is CASSLRSVEEDGQFF. CDR3 coding DNA: TGTGCCAGCAGCTTGCGTAGCGTTGAGGAGGATGGGCAGTTCTTC.

The table lists this clonotype with many counts. This chain joins TRBV7-2 and TRBJ2-3, with D hard to call. Germline CDR1 SGHTA, CDR2 FQGNSA. V was clipped by 5 bases and J by 3 bases, with 6 bases between them. The CDR3 is 12 residues long. CDR3 bases: TGTGCCAGCAGCCTACCAACAGATACGCAGTATTTT. Its protein is CASSLPTDTQYF. Based on the CDR3 plus reference TRBV7-2 and TRBJ2-3, the full variable domain is GAGVSQSPSNKVTEKGKDVELRCDPISGHTALYWYRQSLGQGLEFLIYFQGNSAPDKSGLPSDRFSAERTGGSVSTLTIQRTQQEDSAVYLCASSLPTDTQYFGPGTRLTVL.

In this sample, this clonotype turned up many times. This rearrangement joins TRBV7-8 to TRBJ2-3, with D perhaps TRBD1 (5 bases). Trimming removed 7 bases from V and 0 bases from J, with 11 bases in between. In germline, CDR1 is SGHVS, CDR2 FQNEAQ. This CDR3 is 14 amino acids long. CDR3 loop: CASTLDRSTDTQYF. DNA of the CDR3: TGTGCCAGCACCCTAGACAGAAGCACAGATACGCAGTATTTT.

This clonotype was seen a few times. This chain links TRBV5-1 with TRBJ2-3; 7 bases are shared with TRBD1. J lost 2 bases, V lost 2 bases, and 5 bases had no gene match. The CDR3 has 15 amino acids. Germline CDR1 reads SGHRS; CDR2 reads YFSETQ. CDR3: CASSFRQGYTDTQYF. The CDR3 region has the DNA TGCGCCAGCAGCTTTAGACAGGGTTACACAGATACGCAGTATTTT.

The genes are TRBV7-2 and TRBJ1-4; no firm D call. Trimming removed 5 bases at V and 2 bases at J, with 9 bases between. In germline, CDR1 is SGHTA, CDR2 FQGNSA. The CDR3 is 14 amino acids. CDR3 sequence: CASSPGPTNEKLFF. In DNA, the CDR3 is TGTGCCAGCAGCCCCGGACCGACTAATGAAAAACTGTTTTTT.

This clonotype was seen many times. The chain uses TRBV25-1 and TRBJ2-7; 8 bases line up with TRBD2. The CDR3 contains 15 residues. Germline V gene data show CDR1 as MGHDK and CDR2 as SYGVNS. The V and J ends lost 1 base and 2 bases, in that order; junction bases with no gene match: 4. The CDR3 sequence is CASSEWSGGTYEQYF. The CDR3 bases are TGTGCCAGCAGTGAATGGAGCGGGGGAACCTACGAGCAGTACTTC.

This chain links TRBV21-1 with TRBJ1-1; TRBD1 reflects the table's D call only, with no check against the DNA. TRBV21-1 represents a pseudogene. This CDR3 spans 21 amino acids. The chain's CDR3 is CASSPQREHRRRGIGYTEAFF. The CDR3 region has the DNA TGTGCCAGCAGCCCGCAAAGGGAACACAGGCGTCGGGGTATAGGCTACACTGAAGCTTTCTTT.

The genes are TRBV7-2 and TRBJ2-3, with TRBD2 matching 11 bases. CDR1 SGHTA and CDR2 FQGNSA come from the germline V gene. The CDR3 spans 16 residues. V lost 0 bases to trimming and J lost 6 bases; unmatched junction nucleotides: 5. The CDR3 sequence: CASSLAGTSGADTQYF. The CDR3 DNA is TGTGCCAGCAGCTTAGCGGGGACTAGCGGCGCGGATACGCAGTATTTT.

This clonotype was observed a handful of times. The V gene is TRBV7-2, the J gene TRBJ2-4; 8 nucleotides agree with TRBD2. The CDR3 is 15 amino acids. Germline lookup yields CDR1 SGHTA and CDR2 FQGNSA. After removal of 4 bases from V and 8 bases from J, the junction contained 10 bases not matched to a gene. The CDR3 reads CASSSLALAVDIQYF. CDR3 nucleotides: TGTGCCAGCAGCTCCCTCGCACTAGCGGTGGACATTCAGTACTTC. Together with reference TRBV7-2 and TRBJ2-4, the CDR3 gives the full variable domain: GAGVSQSPSNKVTEKGKDVELRCDPISGHTALYWYRQSLGQGLEFLIYFQGNSAPDKSGLPSDRFSAERTGGSVSTLTIQRTQQEDSAVYLCASSSLALAVDIQYFGAGTRLSVL.

The chain uses TRBV6-5 and TRBJ2-3; D may be TRBD2 (7 bases). CDR1 and CDR2 (germline): MNHEY, SVGAGI. This CDR3 region has 15 residues. Trimming shortened V by 7 bases and J by 3 bases, and 17 bases separated the two germline ends. This CDR3 is CASTSAGAVTDTQYF. The CDR3 DNA reads TGTGCCAGCACCTCTGCGGGGGCCGTGACAGATACGCAGTATTTT.

This clonotype was seen ten or more times. The J gene is TRBJ2-5, the V gene TRBV20-1, with 7 bases that match TRBD2. Unmatched junction bases numbered 16, after V lost 6 bases and J lost 6 bases. The length of the CDR3 is 15 residues. The germline gives CDR1 DFQATT, CDR2 SNEGSKA (reference sequence). CDR3 residues: CSAQTLRTSLKTQYF. For the CDR3, the DNA is TGCAGTGCCCAAACCTTGAGGACTAGTTTGAAGACCCAGTACTTC.

This clonotype has a count of ten or more. The chain has TRBV10-3 and TRBJ2-3; the match to TRBD1 covers 12 bases. Germline assignment: CDR1 ENHRY and CDR2 SYGVKD. Trimming removed 0 bases from V and 7 bases from J; junction bases left unmatched: 11. This CDR3 has 18 amino acids. The CDR3 DNA reads as TGTGCCATCAGTGAGTCGGGACAGGGGGCGAATTTGAGGAATACGCAGTATTTT. Residues: CAISESGQGANLRNTQYF.

This clonotype occurred many times. This chain links TRBV14 with TRBJ2-7; 11 bases are a match to TRBD2. CDR3 size: 14 residues. Unmatched junction bases numbered 8, after V lost 6 bases and J lost 7 bases. The germline V gene has CDR1 SGHDN and CDR2 FVKESK. In nucleotides, the CDR3 is TGTGCCAGCAGTGCTAGCGGGGGGATGTGGGAGCAGTACTTC. Protein product: CASSASGGMWEQYF.

This clonotype was picked up a small number of times. The chain is built from TRBV28 and TRBJ1-1, with 7 bases fitting TRBD1. The V gene's germline CDR1 is MDHEN and CDR2 SYDVKM. V dropped 8 bases and J dropped 6; count of bases not matched to a gene: 12. The CDR3 covers 14 residues. CDR3 amino acids: CASLSHRGIPEAFF. CDR3 DNA sequence: TGTGCCAGCCTCAGCCACAGGGGAATTCCTGAAGCTTTCTTT.

This clonotype qualifies as medium-sized (0.01 to 0.1%). The chain couples TRBV4-3 to TRBJ2-7, with TRBD1 as a possible D gene (6 bases). CDR3 length: 15 amino acids. Looked up from germline, CDR1 is LGHNA and CDR2 is YSLEER. The V end was cut by 1 base, the J end by 3 bases, with 13 bases between. The CDR3 spells CASSQVDDRSYEQYF. The CDR3 nucleotides read TGCGCCAGCAGCCAAGTCGATGACAGGAGCTACGAGCAGTACTTC.

The rearrangement links TRBV5-6 to TRBJ1-6, with D unclear. Trimming removed 1 base from V and 6 bases from J, with 8 bases in between. The CDR3 contains 14 residues. Germline CDR1 is SGHDT and CDR2 is YYEEEE. This CDR3 is CASSLTVRNSPLHF. The CDR3 region has the DNA TGTGCCAGCAGCTTGACAGTACGTAATTCACCCCTCCACTTT.

At least ten counts were recorded for this clonotype. CDR3 loop: CASSLVAGATGNTIYF. DNA for the CDR3: TGTGCCAGCAGCTTAGTAGCAGGAGCTACTGGAAACACCATATATTTT. The chain carries TRBV7-2 and TRBJ1-3; D remains ambiguous. Germline V gives CDR1 SGHTA, CDR2 FQGNSA. The ends were cut back, 1 base at V and 2 bases at J, with 12 bases in the middle. CDR3 length equals 16 residues.

In this sample, this clonotype turned up many times. A single base separates this from a much larger clone, so it may be a read error. This chain joins TRBV28 and TRBJ2-3; no definite D call. From germline, CDR1 is MDHEN and CDR2 SYDVKM. Between the trimmed V and J ends, which lost 7 bases and 2 bases, there was a span of 4 bases. This CDR3 comprises 11 residues. CDR3 protein: CASTHTDTQYF. CDR3 bases: TGTGCCAGCACCCACACAGATACGCAGTATTTT.

This rearrangement joins TRBV7-8 to TRBJ1-1; D is ambiguous. Germline CDR1 reads SGHVS; CDR2 reads FQNEAQ. The CDR3 consists of 12 residues. Trimming removed 6 bases from V and 4 bases from J, with 9 bases in between. CDR3 DNA: TGTGCCAGCAGAGGGCTACTCACTGAAGCTTTCTTT. Translation gives CASRGLLTEAFF.

This clonotype was picked up a small number of times. The chain recombines TRBV6-1 with TRBJ2-7; D not certain. V shed 5 bases and J shed 6 bases, with 17 bases lying between them. Germline CDR1 MNHNS, CDR2 SASEGT. The CDR3 runs to 14 residues. The CDR3 protein is CASSTAYRGLEQYF. The CDR3, as DNA: TGTGCCAGCAGTACAGCATACCGCGGCCTCGAGCAGTACTTC.

This clonotype was seen at least ten times. The chain has TRBV5-1 and TRBJ1-2, with 8 bases fitting TRBD1. Germline V gives CDR1 SGHRS, CDR2 YFSETQ. The CDR3 contains 16 residues. V lost 4 bases and J lost 7; bases outside the gene matches: 15. Here the CDR3 reads CASSTGQGIGSRGYTF. CDR3 nucleotides: TGCGCCAGCAGCACCGGACAGGGAATAGGTTCTCGTGGCTACACCTTC.

This clonotype has a handful of counts. V and J are TRBV6-2 or TRBV6-3 and TRBJ2-1; weak D call: TRBD2 (5 bases). Trimming left V 6 bases short and J 2 bases short, with 17 bases between. Looked up from germline, CDR1 is MNHEY and CDR2 is SVGEGT. This CDR3 spans 16 amino acids. CDR3 loop: CASSLLTGNPYNEQFF. The CDR3, as DNA: TGTGCCAGCAGCCTCCTCACGGGGAACCCCTACAATGAGCAGTTCTTC.

V gene TRBV20-1 combines with J gene TRBJ1-5, with a weak D call TRBD1 (5 bases). Germline loops: CDR1 DFQATT, CDR2 SNEGSKA (reference sequence). Trimming shortened V by 5 bases and J by 4 bases, and 9 bases separated the two germline ends. The CDR3 extends over 12 amino acids. The CDR3: CSAGGRNQPQHF. In DNA, the CDR3 is TGCAGTGCTGGGGGGAGGAATCAGCCCCAGCATTTT.

V is TRBV10-2 and J is TRBJ2-7; TRBD2 matches at 15 bases. This CDR3 is 14 amino acids long. CDR1 and CDR2 (germline): WSHSY, SAAADI. V was pared by 6 bases and J by 6 bases, with 3 bases of the junction left unmatched. The CDR3 bases are TGCGCCAGCAGAGGACTAGCGGGGGGGTTCGAGCAGTACTTC. Protein product: CASRGLAGGFEQYF.

This clonotype was picked up many times. V and J are TRBV6-5 and TRBJ1-5, with TRBD1 matching 11 bases. V trimming: 6 bases; J trimming: 7 bases; junction bases outside the gene matches: 2. The CDR3 contains 13 residues. Germline CDR1 reads MNHEY; CDR2 reads SVGAGI. CDR3 region: CASRRTGGQPQHF. In DNA form, the CDR3 reads TGTGCCAGCAGGCGGACAGGGGGCCAGCCCCAGCATTTT.

This clonotype occurred a few times. The chain uses TRBV29-1 and TRBJ2-7; 7 positions agree with TRBD1. With 6 bases clipped from V and 0 bases from J, the junction kept 5 bases outside the gene matches. This CDR3 has 13 residues. CDR1 SQVTM and CDR2 ANQGSEA come from the germline V gene. The DNA for the CDR3 is TGCAGCGTACTGACAGGGAGCTCCTACGAGCAGTACTTC. Amino acid sequence: CSVLTGSSYEQYF.